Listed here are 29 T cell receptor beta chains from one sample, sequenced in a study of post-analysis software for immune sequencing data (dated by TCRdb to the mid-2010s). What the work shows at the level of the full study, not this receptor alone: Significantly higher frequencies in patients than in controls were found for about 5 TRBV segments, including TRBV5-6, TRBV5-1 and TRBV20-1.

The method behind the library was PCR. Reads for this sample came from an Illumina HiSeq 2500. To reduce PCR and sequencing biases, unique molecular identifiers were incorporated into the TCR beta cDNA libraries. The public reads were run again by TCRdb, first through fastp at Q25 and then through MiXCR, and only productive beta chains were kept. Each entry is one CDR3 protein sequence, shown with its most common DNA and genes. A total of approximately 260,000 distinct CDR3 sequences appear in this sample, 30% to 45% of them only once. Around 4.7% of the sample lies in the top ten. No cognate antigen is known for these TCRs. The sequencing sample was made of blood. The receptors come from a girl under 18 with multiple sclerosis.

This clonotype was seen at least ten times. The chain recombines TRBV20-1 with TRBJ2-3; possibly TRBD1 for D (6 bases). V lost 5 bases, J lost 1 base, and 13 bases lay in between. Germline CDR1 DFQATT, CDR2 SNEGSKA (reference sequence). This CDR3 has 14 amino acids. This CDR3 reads CSAWDTRGTDTQYF. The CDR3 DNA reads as TGCAGTGCTTGGGACACCCGGGGCACAGATACGCAGTATTTT.

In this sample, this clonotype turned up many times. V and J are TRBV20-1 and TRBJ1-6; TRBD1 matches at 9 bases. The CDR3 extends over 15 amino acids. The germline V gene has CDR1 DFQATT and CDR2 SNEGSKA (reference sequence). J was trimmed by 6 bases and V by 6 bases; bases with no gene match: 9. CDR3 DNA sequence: TGCAGTGCACCCGGGACAGGGAGACGTAATTCACCCCTCCACTTT. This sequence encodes CSAPGTGRRNSPLHF.

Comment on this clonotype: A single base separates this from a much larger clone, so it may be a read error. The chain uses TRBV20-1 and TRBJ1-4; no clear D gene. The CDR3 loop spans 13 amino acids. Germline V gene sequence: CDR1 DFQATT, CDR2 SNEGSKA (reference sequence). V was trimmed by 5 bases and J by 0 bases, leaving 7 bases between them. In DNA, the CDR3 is TGCAGTGCTCTCCACACAACTAATGAAAAACTGTTTTTT. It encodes CSALHTTNEKLFF.

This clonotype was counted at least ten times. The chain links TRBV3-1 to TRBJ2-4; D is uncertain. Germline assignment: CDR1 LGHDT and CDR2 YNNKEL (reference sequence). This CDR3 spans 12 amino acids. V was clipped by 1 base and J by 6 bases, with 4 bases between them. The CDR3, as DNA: TGTGCCAGCAGCCAAGGTGGAAACATTCAGTACTTC. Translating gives CASSQGGNIQYF.

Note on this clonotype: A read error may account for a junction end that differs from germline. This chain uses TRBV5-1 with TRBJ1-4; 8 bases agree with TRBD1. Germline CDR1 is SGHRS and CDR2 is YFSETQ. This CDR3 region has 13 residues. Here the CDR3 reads CASGQGAYEKRFF. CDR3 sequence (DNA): TGCGCCAGCGGTCAGGGGGCGTATGAAAAACGGTTTTTT.

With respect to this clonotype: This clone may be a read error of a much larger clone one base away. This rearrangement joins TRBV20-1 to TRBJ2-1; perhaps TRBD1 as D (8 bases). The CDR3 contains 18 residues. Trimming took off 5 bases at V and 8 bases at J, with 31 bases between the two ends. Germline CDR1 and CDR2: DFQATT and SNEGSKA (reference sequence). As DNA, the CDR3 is TGCAGTGCTGCCCACGGACAGGGAATTACGGGAGGACCCGATGAGCAGTTCTTC. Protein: CSAAHGQGITGGPDEQFF.

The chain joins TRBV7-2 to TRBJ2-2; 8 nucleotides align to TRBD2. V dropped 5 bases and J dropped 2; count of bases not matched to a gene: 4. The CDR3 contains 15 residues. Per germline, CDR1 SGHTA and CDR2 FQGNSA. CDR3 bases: TGTGCCAGCAGCGAGACTAGCGCTAACACCGGGGAGCTGTTTTTT. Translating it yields CASSETSANTGELFF.

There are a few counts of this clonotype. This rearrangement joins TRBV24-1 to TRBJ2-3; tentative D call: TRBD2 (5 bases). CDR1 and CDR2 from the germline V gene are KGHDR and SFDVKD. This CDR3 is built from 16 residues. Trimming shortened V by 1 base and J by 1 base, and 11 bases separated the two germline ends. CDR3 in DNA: TGTGCCACCAGTGATTTAGGACTCTCGGGCACAGATACGCAGTATTTT. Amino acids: CATSDLGLSGTDTQYF.

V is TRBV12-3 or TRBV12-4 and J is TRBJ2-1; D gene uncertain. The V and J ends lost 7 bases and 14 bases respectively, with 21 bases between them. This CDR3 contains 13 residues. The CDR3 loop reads CASTNTGLQKEFF. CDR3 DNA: TGTGCCAGCACTAATACCGGGCTTCAAAAAGAGTTCTTC.

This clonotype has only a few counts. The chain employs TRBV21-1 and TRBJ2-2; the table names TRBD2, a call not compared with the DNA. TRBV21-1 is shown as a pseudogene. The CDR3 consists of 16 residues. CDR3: CASSKKSGGRTGELFF. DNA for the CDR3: TGTGCCAGCAGCAAAAAATCCGGAGGTCGCACCGGGGAGCTGTTTTTT.

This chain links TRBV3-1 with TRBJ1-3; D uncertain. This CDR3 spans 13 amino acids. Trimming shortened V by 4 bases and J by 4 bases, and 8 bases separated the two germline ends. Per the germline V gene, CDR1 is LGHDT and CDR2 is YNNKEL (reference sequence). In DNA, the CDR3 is TGTGCCAGCAGCCCCTCGGTAGGAAACACCATATATTTT. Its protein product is CASSPSVGNTIYF.

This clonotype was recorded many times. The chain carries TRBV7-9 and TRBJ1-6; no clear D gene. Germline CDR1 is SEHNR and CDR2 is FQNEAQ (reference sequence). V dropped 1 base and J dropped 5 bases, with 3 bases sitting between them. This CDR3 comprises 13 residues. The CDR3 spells CASSLVDNSPLHF. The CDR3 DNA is TGTGCCAGCAGCTTAGTGGATAATTCACCCCTCCACTTT.

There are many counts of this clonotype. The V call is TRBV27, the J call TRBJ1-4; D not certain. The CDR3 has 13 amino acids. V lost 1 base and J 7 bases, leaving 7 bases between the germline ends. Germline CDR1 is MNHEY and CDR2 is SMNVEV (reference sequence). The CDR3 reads CASSLFQSEKLFF. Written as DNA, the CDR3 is TGTGCCAGCAGTTTATTTCAGAGTGAAAAACTGTTTTTT.

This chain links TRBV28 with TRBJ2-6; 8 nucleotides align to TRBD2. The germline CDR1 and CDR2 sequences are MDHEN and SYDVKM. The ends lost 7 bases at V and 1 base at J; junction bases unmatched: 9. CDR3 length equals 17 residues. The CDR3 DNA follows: TGTGCCAGCACTGTGGGCGGGGGGAGGTCTGGGGCCAACGTCCTGACTTTC. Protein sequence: CASTVGGGRSGANVLTF.

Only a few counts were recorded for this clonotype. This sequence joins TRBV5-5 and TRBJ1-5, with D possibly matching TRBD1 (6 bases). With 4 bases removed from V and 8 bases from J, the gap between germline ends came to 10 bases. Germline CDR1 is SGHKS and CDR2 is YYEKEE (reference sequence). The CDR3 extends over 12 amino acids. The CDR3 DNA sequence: TGTGCCAGCAGCCTTAGGGGGGAGCCCCAGCATTTT. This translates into CASSLRGEPQHF.

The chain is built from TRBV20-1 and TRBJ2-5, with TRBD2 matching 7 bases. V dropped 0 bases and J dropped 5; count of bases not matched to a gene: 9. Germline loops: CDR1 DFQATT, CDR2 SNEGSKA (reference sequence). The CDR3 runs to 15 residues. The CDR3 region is CSARDGGRAGETQYF. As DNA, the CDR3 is TGCAGTGCTAGAGATGGGGGGAGGGCCGGTGAGACCCAGTACTTC.

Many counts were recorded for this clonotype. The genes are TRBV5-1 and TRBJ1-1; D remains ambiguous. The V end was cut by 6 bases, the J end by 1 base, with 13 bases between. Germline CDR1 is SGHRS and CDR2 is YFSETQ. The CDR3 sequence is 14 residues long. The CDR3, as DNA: TGCGCCAGCAACCCCATGGAGTGGAACACTGAAGCTTTCTTT. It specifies CASNPMEWNTEAFF.

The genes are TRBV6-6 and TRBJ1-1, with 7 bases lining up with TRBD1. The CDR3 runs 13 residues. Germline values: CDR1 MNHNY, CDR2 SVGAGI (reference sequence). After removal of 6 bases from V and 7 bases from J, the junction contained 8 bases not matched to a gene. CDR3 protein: CASRPRGTFEAFF. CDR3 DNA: TGTGCCAGCAGGCCCAGGGGGACGTTTGAAGCTTTCTTT.

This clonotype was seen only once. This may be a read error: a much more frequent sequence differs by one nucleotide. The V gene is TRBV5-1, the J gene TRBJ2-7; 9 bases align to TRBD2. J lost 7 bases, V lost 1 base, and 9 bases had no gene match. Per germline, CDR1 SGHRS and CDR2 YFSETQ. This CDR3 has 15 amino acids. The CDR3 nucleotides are TGCGCCAGCAGCTTGTCGGTAGCGGGAGTAAATGAGCAGTACTTC. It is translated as CASSLSVAGVNEQYF. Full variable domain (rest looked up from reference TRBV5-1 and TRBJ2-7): KAGVTQTPRYLIKTRGQQVTLSCSPISGHRSVSWYQQTPGQGLQFLFEYFSETQRNKGNFPGRFSGRQFSNSRSEMNVSTLELGDSALYLCASSLSVAGVNEQYFGPGTRLTVT.

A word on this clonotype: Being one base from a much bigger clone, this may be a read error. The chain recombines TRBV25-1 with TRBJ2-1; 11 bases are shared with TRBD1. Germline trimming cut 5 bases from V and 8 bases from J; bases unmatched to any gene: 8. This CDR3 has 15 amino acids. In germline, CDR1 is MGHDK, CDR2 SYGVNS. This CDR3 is CASSPLGQGADEQFF. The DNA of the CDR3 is TGTGCCAGCAGTCCCCTAGGACAGGGGGCCGATGAGCAGTTCTTC. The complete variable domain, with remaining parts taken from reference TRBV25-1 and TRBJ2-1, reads EADIYQTPRYLVIGTGKKITLECSQTMGHDKMYWYQQDPGMELHLIHYSYGVNSTEKGDLSSESTVSRIRTEHFPLTLESARPSHTSQYLCASSPLGQGADEQFFGPGTRLTVL.

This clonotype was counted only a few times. CDR3 DNA: TGCGCCAGCAGCCCCTTAGCGGGAGTTACAGATACGCAGTATTTT. Amino acid sequence: CASSPLAGVTDTQYF. V gene TRBV5-1 combines with J gene TRBJ2-3; 9 nucleotides line up with TRBD2. V trimming: 4 bases; J trimming: 3 bases; junction bases outside the gene matches: 6. CDR3 length: 15 residues. Per germline, CDR1 SGHRS and CDR2 YFSETQ.

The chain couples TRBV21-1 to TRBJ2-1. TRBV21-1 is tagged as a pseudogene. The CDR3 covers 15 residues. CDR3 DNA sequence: TGTGCCAGCAGCAACGGCTCCTTCTTGGACAATGAGCAGTTCTTC. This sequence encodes CASSNGSFLDNEQFF.

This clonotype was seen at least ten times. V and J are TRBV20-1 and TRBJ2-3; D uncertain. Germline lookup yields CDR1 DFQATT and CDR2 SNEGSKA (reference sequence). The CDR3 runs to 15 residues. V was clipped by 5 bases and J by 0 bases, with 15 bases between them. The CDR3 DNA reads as TGCAGTGCTCCGATTTTGGTGTCTAGCACAGATACGCAGTATTTT. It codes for CSAPILVSSTDTQYF.

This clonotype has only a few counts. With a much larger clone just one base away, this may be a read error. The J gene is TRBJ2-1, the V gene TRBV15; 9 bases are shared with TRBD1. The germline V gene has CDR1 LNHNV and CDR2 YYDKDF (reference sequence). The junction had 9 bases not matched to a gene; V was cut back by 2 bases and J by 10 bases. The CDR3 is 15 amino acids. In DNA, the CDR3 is TGTGCCACCAGCAGATGTGGGGACAGGGAGGGCGAGCAGTTCTTC. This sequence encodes CATSRCGDREGEQFF.

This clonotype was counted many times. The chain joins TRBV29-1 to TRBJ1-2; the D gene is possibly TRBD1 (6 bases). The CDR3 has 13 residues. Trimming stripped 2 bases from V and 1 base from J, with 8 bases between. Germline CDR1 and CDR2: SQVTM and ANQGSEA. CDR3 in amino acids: CSVETGFNYGYTF. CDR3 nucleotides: TGCAGCGTTGAAACAGGGTTTAACTATGGCTACACCTTC. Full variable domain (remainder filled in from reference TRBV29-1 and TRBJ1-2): SAVISQKPSRDICQRGTSLTIQCQVDSQVTMMFWYRQQPGQSLTLIATANQGSEATYESGFVIDKFPISRPNLTFSTLTVSNMSPEDSSIYLCSVETGFNYGYTFGSGTRLTVV.

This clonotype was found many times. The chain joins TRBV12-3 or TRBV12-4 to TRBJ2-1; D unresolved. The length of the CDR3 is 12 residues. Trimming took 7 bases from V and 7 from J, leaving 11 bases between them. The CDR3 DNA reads TGTGCCAGCACTCCCGCCGGGAATGAGCAGTTCTTC. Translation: CASTPAGNEQFF.

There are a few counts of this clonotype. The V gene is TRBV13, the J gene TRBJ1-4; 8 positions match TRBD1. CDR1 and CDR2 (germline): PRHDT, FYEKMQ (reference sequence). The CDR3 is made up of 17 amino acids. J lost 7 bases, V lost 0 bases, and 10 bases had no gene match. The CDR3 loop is CASSLGKGQGGREKLFF. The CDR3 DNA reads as TGTGCCAGCAGCTTAGGCAAAGGACAGGGTGGGCGTGAAAAACTGTTTTTT.

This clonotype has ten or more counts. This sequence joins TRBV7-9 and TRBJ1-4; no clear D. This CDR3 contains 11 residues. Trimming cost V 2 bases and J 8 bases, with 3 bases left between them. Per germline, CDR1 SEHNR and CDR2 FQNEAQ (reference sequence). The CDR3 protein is CASSLSEKLFF. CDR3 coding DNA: TGTGCCAGCAGCTTAAGCGAAAAACTGTTTTTT.

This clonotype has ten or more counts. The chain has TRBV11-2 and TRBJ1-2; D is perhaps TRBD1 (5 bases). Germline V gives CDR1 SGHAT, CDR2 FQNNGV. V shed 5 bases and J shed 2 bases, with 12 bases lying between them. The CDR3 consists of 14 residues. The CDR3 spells CASSRTTVNYGYTF. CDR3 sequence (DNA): TGTGCCAGCAGCCGAACGACAGTGAACTATGGCTACACCTTC.